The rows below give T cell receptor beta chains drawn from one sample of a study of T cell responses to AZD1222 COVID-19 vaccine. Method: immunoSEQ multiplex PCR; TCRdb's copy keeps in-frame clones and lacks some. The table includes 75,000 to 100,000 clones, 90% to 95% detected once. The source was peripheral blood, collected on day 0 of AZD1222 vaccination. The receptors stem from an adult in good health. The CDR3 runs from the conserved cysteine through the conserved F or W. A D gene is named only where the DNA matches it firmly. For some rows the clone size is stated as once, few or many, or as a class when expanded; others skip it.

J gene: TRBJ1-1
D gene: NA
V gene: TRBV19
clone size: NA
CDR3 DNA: TGTGCCAGTAAACACCCGGGGTTATACACTGAAGCTTTCTTT
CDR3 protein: CASKHPGLYTEAFF

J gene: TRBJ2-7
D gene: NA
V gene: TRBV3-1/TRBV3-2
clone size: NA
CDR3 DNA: TGTGCCAGCAGCCCATCTTCAAGGTTACTGGGGGCCGAGCAGTACTTC
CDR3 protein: CASSPSSRLLGAEQYF

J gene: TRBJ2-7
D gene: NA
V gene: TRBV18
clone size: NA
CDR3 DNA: TGTGCCAGCTCACCAGGTCAGGTCTACGAGCAGTACTTC
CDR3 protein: CASSPGQVYEQYF

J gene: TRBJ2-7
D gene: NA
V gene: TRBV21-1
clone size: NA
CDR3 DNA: TGTGCCAGCAGCAAAGAGTTCTACGAGCAGTACTTC
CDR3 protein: CASSKEFYEQYF

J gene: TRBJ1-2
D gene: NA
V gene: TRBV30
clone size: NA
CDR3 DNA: TGTGCCTGGAGGCTTGGTGGGGACTATGGCTACACCTTC
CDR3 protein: CAWRLGGDYGYTF

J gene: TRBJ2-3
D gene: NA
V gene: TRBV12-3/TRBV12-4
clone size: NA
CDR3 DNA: TGTGCCAGCAGAAGGACGGTGGCGGATACGCAGTATTTT
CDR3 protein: CASRRTVADTQYF

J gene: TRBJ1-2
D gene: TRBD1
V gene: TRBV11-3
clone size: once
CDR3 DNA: TGTGCCAGCAGCCCGGACAGGGGGGTGTACGGCTACACCTTC
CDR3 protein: CASSPDRGVYGYTF

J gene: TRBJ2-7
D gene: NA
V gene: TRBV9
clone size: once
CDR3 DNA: TGTGCCAGCAGCGTAAGGGCGGTGGGCGGAGAAGAGCAGTACTTC
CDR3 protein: CASSVRAVGGEEQYF

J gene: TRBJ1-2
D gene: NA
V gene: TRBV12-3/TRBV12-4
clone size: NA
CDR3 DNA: TGTGCCAGCAGTTTTGGAGGGTACGGCTACACCTTC
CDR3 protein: CASSFGGYGYTF

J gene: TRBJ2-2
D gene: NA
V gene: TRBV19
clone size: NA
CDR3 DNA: TGTGCCAGTAACCGGGCGGCCGGGGAGCTGTTTTTT
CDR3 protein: CASNRAAGELFF

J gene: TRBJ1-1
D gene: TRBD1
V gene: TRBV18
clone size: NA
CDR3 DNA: TGTGCCAGCTCACCTAAGGGGGCTAGTTGGAACACTGAAGCTTTCTTT
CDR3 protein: CASSPKGASWNTEAFF

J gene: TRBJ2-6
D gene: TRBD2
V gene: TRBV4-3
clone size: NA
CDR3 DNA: TGCGCCAGCAGCCAAGATCGCGCTAGCGGGAGTTATTTGTCTGGGGCCAACGTCCTGACTTTC
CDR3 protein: CASSQDRASGSYLSGANVLTF

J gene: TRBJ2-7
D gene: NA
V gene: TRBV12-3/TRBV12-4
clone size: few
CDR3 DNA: TGTGCCAGCAGTTTAACACCCTACGAGCAGTACTTC
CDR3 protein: CASSLTPYEQYF

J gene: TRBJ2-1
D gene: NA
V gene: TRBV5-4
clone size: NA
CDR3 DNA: TGTGCCAGCAGCTTAATTGGGCAGTCCTACAATGAGCAGTTCTTC
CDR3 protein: CASSLIGQSYNEQFF

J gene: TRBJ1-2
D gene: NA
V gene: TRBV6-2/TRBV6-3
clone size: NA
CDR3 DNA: TGTGCCAGCAGCGCCTCACAGAGGGATCATGGCTACACCTTC
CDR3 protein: CASSASQRDHGYTF

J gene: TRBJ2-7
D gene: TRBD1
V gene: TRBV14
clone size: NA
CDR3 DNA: TGTGCCAGCAGCCAAGGACAGGGTATGATCTACGAGCAGTACTTC
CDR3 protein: CASSQGQGMIYEQYF

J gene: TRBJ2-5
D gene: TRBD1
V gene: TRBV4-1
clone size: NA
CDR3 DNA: TGCGCCAGCAGCCTCCGAAGACAGGGAACTGGAGAGACCCAGTACTTC
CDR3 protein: CASSLRRQGTGETQYF

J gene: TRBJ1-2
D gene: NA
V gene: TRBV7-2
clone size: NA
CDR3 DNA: TGTGCCAGCAGCTTAGGGCAGGCCCTCTATGGCTACACCTTC
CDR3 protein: CASSLGQALYGYTF

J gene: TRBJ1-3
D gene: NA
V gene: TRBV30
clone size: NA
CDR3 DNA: TGTGCCTTGACAATGACCGGGGACACCATATATTTT
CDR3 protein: CALTMTGDTIYF

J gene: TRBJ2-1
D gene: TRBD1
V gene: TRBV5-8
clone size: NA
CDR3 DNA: TGTGCCAGCAGCAGACAGGGGTATGGTAACAATGAGCAGTTCTTC
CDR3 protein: CASSRQGYGNNEQFF